A selection of T cell receptor beta chains follows, all from one sample in a study of cytomegalovirus exposure and HLA in healthy donors. Some clones are missing from TCRdb's copy, which holds only in-frame ones; the method was immunoSEQ multiplex PCR. This repertoire shows about 110,000 clones, 60% to 85% found once; its top ten account for 2.5% to 3.5%. The source material was PBMCs. These TCRs come from a male donor in good health and CMV-seropositive. Each CDR3 is given with its conserved first and last residue. The D gene is left open where the match is weak. Clone size is stated in some rows and not others, as once, few, many or a class when expanded.

size,J,length,D,V,CDR3,DNA
-,TRBJ2-1,15,TRBD2,TRBV7-3,CASSFSAGGINEQFF,TGTGCCAGCAGTTTCAGCGCCGGGGGGATTAATGAGCAGTTCTTC
-,TRBJ2-2,15,TRBD1,TRBV6-5,CASKPPGQSTGELFF,TGTGCCAGCAAGCCACCGGGACAGAGCACCGGGGAGCTGTTTTTT
-,TRBJ1-6,13,-,TRBV30,CAWSGQSNSPLHF,TGTGCCTGGAGTGGACAGAGTAATTCACCCCTCCACTTT
few,TRBJ2-3,17,-,TRBV19,CASSMRSGGDSSDTQYF,TGTGCCAGTAGTATGAGGTCGGGGGGCGATTCGTCAGATACGCAGTATTTT
-,TRBJ1-5,15,-,TRBV6-1,CASSEISGSWQPQHF,TGTGCCAGCAGTGAAATATCAGGGTCATGGCAGCCCCAGCATTTT
-,TRBJ2-1,16,-,TRBV4-1,CASSRSSSEFYNEQFF,TGCGCCAGCAGCCGTTCCTCTAGCGAGTTCTACAATGAGCAGTTCTTC
-,TRBJ2-3,15,TRBD2,TRBV5-6,CASSHGTSRTDTQYF,TGTGCCAGCAGCCACGGGACTAGCCGCACAGATACGCAGTATTTT
-,TRBJ2-1,14,TRBD2,TRBV27,CASSMGLARNEQFF,TGTGCCAGCAGTATGGGACTAGCTAGGAATGAGCAGTTCTTC
-,TRBJ2-5,15,TRBD1,TRBV6-5,CASSYSRGGRETQYF,TGTGCCAGCAGTTACTCCAGAGGGGGCCGGGAGACCCAGTACTTC
-,TRBJ2-5,14,TRBD1,TRBV5-6,CASRTTGVEETQYF,TGTGCCAGCAGGACGACAGGGGTCGAAGAGACCCAGTACTTC
-,TRBJ2-1,15,TRBD1,TRBV6-1,CASSRRDRGNNEQFF,TGTGCCAGCAGCCGCCGGGACAGGGGCAACAATGAGCAGTTCTTC
-,TRBJ2-7,12,-,TRBV9,CASSGLASEQYF,TGTGCCAGCAGCGGGCTAGCTTCCGAGCAGTACTTC
-,TRBJ2-7,15,TRBD2,TRBV5-4,CASSLELAGNYEQYF,TGTGCCAGCAGCTTGGAACTAGCGGGGAACTACGAGCAGTACTTC
few,TRBJ1-2,14,-,TRBV7-2,CASSLVTGDYGYTF,TGTGCCAGCAGCTTAGTAACGGGGGACTATGGCTACACCTTC
-,TRBJ2-1,13,-,TRBV7-2,CASSLFDPGEQFF,TGTGCCAGCAGCTTATTCGACCCAGGTGAGCAGTTCTTC
-,TRBJ1-6,17,TRBD1,TRBV7-9,CASSLGPGQDPGVPLHF,TGTGCCAGCAGCTTAGGGCCGGGACAGGACCCAGGTGTTCCCCTCCACTTT
-,TRBJ1-6,15,-,TRBV27,CASSPITGYNSPLHF,TGTGCCAGCAGTCCGATCACAGGGTACAATTCACCCCTCCACTTT
-,TRBJ1-5,17,-,TRBV2,CASSEAAGGRYNQPQHF,TGTGCCAGCAGTGAAGCGGCGGGGGGACGGTACAATCAGCCCCAGCATTTT
-,TRBJ2-2,16,TRBD2,TRBV2,CASNLGGAVGTGELFF,TGTGCCAGCAACCTGGGAGGGGCAGTCGGTACCGGGGAGCTGTTTTTT
-,TRBJ2-1,14,-,TRBV4-3,CASSQDPGAGEQFF,TGCGCCAGCAGCCAAGATCCCGGAGCTGGTGAGCAGTTCTTC
once,TRBJ1-1,17,TRBD1,TRBV7-2,CASSLGGRGLIATEAFF,TGTGCCAGCAGCTTAGGGGGCAGGGGGCTTATTGCCACTGAAGCTTTCTTT
-,TRBJ2-7,14,-,TRBV7-9,CASSLGQGLTKQYF,TGTGCCAGCAGCTTAGGGCAGGGACTTACCAAGCAGTACTTC
-,TRBJ2-2,14,-,TRBV5-1,CASSFQANTGELFF,TGCGCCAGCAGTTTTCAGGCGAACACCGGGGAGCTGTTTTTT
-,TRBJ2-7,18,TRBD2,TRBV4-2,CASSQDSGGSSGSYEQYF,TGTGCCAGCAGCCAAGATAGCGGGGGATCTAGCGGGAGCTACGAGCAGTACTTC
-,TRBJ1-5,14,-,TRBV28,CASSEQISNQPQHF,TGTGCCAGCAGTGAACAGATAAGCAATCAGCCCCAGCATTTT
-,TRBJ1-2,12,-,TRBV30,CAWSVSSGEHTF,TGTGCCTGGAGTGTGTCGTCAGGGGAACACACCTTC
-,TRBJ2-7,14,-,TRBV6-6,CASSYPATPYEQYF,TGTGCCAGCAGTTACCCCGCGACACCTTACGAGCAGTACTTC
-,TRBJ2-5,14,TRBD1,TRBV6-5,CASTETQGRETQYF,TGTGCCAGCACCGAAACACAGGGGCGAGAGACCCAGTACTTC
-,TRBJ1-1,13,TRBD1,TRBV5-6,CASSLQGGRKAFF,TGTGCCAGCAGCTTACAGGGGGGCCGGAAAGCTTTCTTT
-,TRBJ1-1,18,TRBD1,TRBV28,CASSFVGTGVSRTYEAFF,TGTGCCAGCAGTTTCGTCGGGACAGGGGTGAGCCGAACATATGAAGCTTTCTTT
-,TRBJ1-4,13,-,TRBV5-1,CASSPRAGEKLFF,TGCGCCAGCAGCCCGCGCGCGGGGGAAAAACTGTTTTTT
-,TRBJ2-5,15,-,TRBV5-4,CASSLAGAGAETQYF,TGTGCCAGCAGCTTGGCAGGGGCGGGAGCGGAGACCCAGTACTTC
-,TRBJ2-2,15,-,TRBV19,CASSLGQGNTGELFF,TGTGCCAGTAGTCTAGGGCAGGGGAACACCGGGGAGCTGTTTTTT
once,TRBJ2-7,16,-,TRBV7-8,CASSGGRGSLSYEQYF,TGTGCCAGCAGCGGGGGGCGGGGGTCCCTCTCCTACGAGCAGTACTTC
-,TRBJ2-7,13,-,TRBV7-3,CASSLGVKNEQYF,TGTGCCAGCAGCTTGGGAGTAAAGAACGAGCAGTACTTC
few,TRBJ2-1,15,TRBD2,TRBV30,CAWSRSGDSYNEQFF,TGTGCCTGGAGTCGCAGCGGGGATTCCTACAATGAGCAGTTCTTC
-,TRBJ2-1,14,-,TRBV25-1,CASTPQGTYNEQFF,TGTGCCAGCACCCCACAGGGAACCTACAATGAGCAGTTCTTC
-,TRBJ1-1,14,-,TRBV7-3,CASSLTPTATEAFF,TGTGCCAGCAGCTTAACGCCCACAGCAACTGAAGCTTTCTTT
-,TRBJ2-2,14,-,TRBV6-6,CASSLTANTGELFF,TGTGCCAGCAGTTTAACAGCGAACACCGGGGAGCTGTTTTTT
few,TRBJ1-5,15,TRBD1,TRBV4-1,CASSQGQGRSQPQHF,TGCGCCAGCAGCCAAGGACAGGGGAGATCTCAGCCCCAGCATTTT
-,TRBJ2-2,16,TRBD2,TRBV4-3,CASSQESGGAVGELFF,TGCGCCAGCAGCCAAGAGAGCGGGGGGGCCGTCGGGGAGCTGTTTTTT
-,TRBJ2-1,16,TRBD1,TRBV5-6,CASSLLGTGDYNEQFF,TGTGCCAGCAGCCTACTCGGGACAGGGGACTACAATGAGCAGTTCTTC